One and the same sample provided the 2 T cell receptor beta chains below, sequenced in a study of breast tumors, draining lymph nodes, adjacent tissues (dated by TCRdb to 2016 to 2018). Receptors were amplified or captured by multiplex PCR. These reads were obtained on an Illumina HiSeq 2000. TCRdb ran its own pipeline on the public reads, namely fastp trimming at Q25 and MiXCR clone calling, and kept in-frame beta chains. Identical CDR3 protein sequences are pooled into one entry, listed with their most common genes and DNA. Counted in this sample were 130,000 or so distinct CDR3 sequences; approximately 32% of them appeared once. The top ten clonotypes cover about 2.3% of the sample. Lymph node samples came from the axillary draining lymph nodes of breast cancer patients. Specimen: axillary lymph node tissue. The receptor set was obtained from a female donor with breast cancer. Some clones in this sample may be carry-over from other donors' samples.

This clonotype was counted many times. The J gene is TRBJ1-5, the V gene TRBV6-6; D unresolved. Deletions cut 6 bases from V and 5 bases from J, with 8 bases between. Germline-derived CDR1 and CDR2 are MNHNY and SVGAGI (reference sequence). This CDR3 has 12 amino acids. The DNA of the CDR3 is TGTGCCAGCAGCAACCGCGATCAGCCCCAGCATTTT. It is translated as CASSNRDQPQHF.

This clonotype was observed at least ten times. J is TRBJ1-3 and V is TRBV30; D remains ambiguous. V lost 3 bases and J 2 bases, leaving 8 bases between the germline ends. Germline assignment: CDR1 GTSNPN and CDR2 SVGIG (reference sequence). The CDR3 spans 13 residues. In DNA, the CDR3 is TGTGCCTGGAGACAGTCAGCTGGAAACACCATATATTTT. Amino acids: CAWRQSAGNTIYF.